Presented here are 9 T cell receptor beta chains from one specimen sequenced in a study of T cell responses to AZD1222 COVID-19 vaccine. Assay: immunoSEQ multiplex PCR; the TCRdb copy retains only in-frame clones and omits some. The profile shows some 150,000 clones, around 86% of them singletons. This material consisted of peripheral blood, taken on day 0 of MenACWY control vaccination. These receptors came from an adult in good health.

The chain recombines TRBV14 with TRBJ2-3; TRBD2 is a possible D gene (5 bases). V lost 0 bases, J lost 4 bases, and 11 bases lay in between. CDR1 and CDR2 (germline): SGHDN, FVKESK. The CDR3 is 15 amino acids. The CDR3 here is CASSQDWGASDTQYF. CDR3 nucleotides: TGTGCCAGCAGCCAAGATTGGGGAGCGTCAGATACGCAGTATTTT.

This clone has more than one count but fewer than ten. The CDR3 DNA is TGTGCCAGCAGCTTGGTGAACACTGAAGCTTTCTTT. Amino acids: CASSLVNTEAFF. This chain uses TRBV5-4 with TRBJ1-1; D remains unclear. The CDR3 extends over 12 amino acids. Germline V gene lookup returns CDR1 SGHNT and CDR2 YYREEE (reference sequence). Trimming shortened V by 0 bases and J by 0 bases, and 0 bases separated the two germline ends. Looking up the rest from reference TRBV5-4 and TRBJ1-1 gives the full variable domain: ETGVTQSPTHLIKTRGQQVTLRCSSQSGHNTVSWYQQALGQGPQFIFQYYREEENGRGNFPPRFSGLQFPNYSSELNVNALELDDSALYLCASSLVNTEAFFGQGTRLTVV.

V gene TRBV5-1 combines with J gene TRBJ2-7, with 9 bases that match TRBD2. After removal of 0 bases from V and 4 bases from J, the junction contained 5 bases not matched to a gene. Germline CDR1 is SGHRS and CDR2 is YFSETQ. CDR3 size: 15 residues. The CDR3 DNA follows: TGCGCCAGCAGCTTGGTGGGACTAGCAAATTACGAGCAGTACTTC. It translates to CASSLVGLANYEQYF.

This clone was detected only once. The chain carries TRBV7-2 and TRBJ2-5; no definite D call. Germline-derived CDR1 and CDR2 are SGHTA and FQGNSA. Trimming pared 0 bases from V and 7 bases from J, leaving 15 bases between. The CDR3 runs 15 residues. The CDR3 DNA sequence: TGTGCCAGCAGCTTAGCCCCGGCGGCAATAGTGACCCAGTACTTC. Protein product: CASSLAPAAIVTQYF.

This chain connects TRBV6-5 to TRBJ1-2; D gene ambiguous. The CDR3 loop spans 12 amino acids. Trimming stripped 6 bases from V and 0 bases from J, with 5 bases between. CDR1 MNHEY and CDR2 SVGAGI come from the germline V gene. In nucleotides, the CDR3 is TGTGCCAGCAGCAAGACTAACTATGGCTACACCTTC. Encoded protein: CASSKTNYGYTF.

J is TRBJ2-1 and V is TRBV11-1; TRBD2 aligns across 8 bases. CDR1 is SGHAT and CDR2 is FQDESV in the germline V gene (reference sequence). Trimming cost V 5 bases and J 4 bases; bases outside gene matches: 7. The CDR3 consists of 15 residues. CDR3 sequence reads: CASSERGTTYNEQFF. DNA of the CDR3: TGTGCCAGCAGCGAGCGGGGGACAACTTACAATGAGCAGTTCTTC.

V gene TRBV5-1 combines with J gene TRBJ2-7, with D perhaps TRBD2 (6 bases). Germline-derived CDR1 and CDR2 are SGHRS and YFSETQ. The CDR3 has 11 residues. Trimming shortened V by 6 bases and J by 4 bases, and 8 bases separated the two germline ends. Here the CDR3 DNA reads TGCGCCAGCACCCGGGGGTACGAGCAGTACTTC. Its protein product is CASTRGYEQYF.

This chain uses TRBV6-1 with TRBJ1-2; D unclear. Trimming stripped 2 bases from V and 8 bases from J, with 9 bases between. This CDR3 contains 12 residues. The germline gives CDR1 MNHNS, CDR2 SASEGT. The CDR3 sequence is CASSESGGGYTF. The CDR3 DNA reads TGTGCCAGCAGTGAATCGGGTGGCGGCTACACCTTC.

The chain combines TRBV12-5 with TRBJ1-5, with D possibly TRBD1 on 5 matching bases. The V gene's germline CDR1 is LGHNT and CDR2 FRNRAP. The CDR3 contains 15 residues. Trimming pared 7 bases from V and 3 bases from J, leaving 16 bases between. The CDR3 loop reads CASAPGQVDNQPQHF. DNA of the CDR3: TGTGCTAGTGCCCCAGGGCAGGTTGACAATCAGCCCCAGCATTTT.